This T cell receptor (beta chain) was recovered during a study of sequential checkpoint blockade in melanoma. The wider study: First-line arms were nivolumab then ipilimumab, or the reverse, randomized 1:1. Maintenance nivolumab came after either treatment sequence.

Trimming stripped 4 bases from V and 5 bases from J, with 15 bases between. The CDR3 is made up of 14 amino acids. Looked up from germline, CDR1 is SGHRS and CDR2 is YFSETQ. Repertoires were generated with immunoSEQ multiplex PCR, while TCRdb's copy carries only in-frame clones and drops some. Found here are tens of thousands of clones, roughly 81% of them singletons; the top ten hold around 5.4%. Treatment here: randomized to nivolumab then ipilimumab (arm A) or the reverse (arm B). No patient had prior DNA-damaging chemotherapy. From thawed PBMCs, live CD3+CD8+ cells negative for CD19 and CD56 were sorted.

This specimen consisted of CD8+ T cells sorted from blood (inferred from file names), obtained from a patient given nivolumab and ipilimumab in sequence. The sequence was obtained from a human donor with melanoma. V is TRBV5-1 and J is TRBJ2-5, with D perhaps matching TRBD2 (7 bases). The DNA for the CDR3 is TGCGCCAGCAGCCTAGGGGGGGTCGGGGAGACCCAGTACTTC. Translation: CASSLGGVGETQYF.